These 5 T cell receptor beta chains were all obtained from the same sample, sequenced in a study of blood T cell repertoires in COVID-19. Profiling relied on immunoSEQ multiplex PCR, and the TCRdb table lists in-frame clones only, not all of them. The sample shows 180,000 or so clones, 70% to 85% of them seen only once. Sequencing used peripheral blood. Receptors originate from a woman of 80 years or more with acute or convalescent COVID-19.

The CDR3 loop reads CASSLVRGSGEQYF. CDR3 DNA: TGTGCCAGCAGCCTAGTAAGAGGGTCTGGCGAGCAGTACTTC. This chain joins TRBV11-2 and TRBJ2-7; maybe TRBD2 (5 bases). Trimming stripped 5 bases from V and 6 bases from J, with 17 bases between. Germline CDR1 and CDR2: SGHAT and FQNNGV. The CDR3 is 14 residues long.

This CDR3 reads CASSEGGGETQYF. Here the CDR3 DNA reads TGTGCCAGTAGTGAAGGCGGGGGTGAGACCCAGTACTTC. V and J are TRBV19 and TRBJ2-5; 7 nucleotides agree with TRBD2. The CDR3 has 13 amino acids. The J segment lost 5 bases and the V segment lost 5 bases, leaving 5 bases of the junction unmatched. Germline CDR1 and CDR2: LNHDA and SQIVND (reference sequence).

The chain uses TRBV27 and TRBJ1-6, with 10 bases matching TRBD1. This CDR3 contains 16 residues. The J segment lost 4 bases and the V segment lost 7 bases, leaving 7 bases of the junction unmatched. Germline assignment: CDR1 MNHEY and CDR2 SMNVEV (reference sequence). CDR3 coding DNA: TGTGCCAGCACCTGGACAGGGGGTGCTTATAATTCACCCCTCCACTTT. This translates into CASTWTGGAYNSPLHF.

The chain joins TRBV10-2 to TRBJ2-3; 8 nucleotides agree with TRBD2. This CDR3 is 15 amino acids long. Germline V gene lookup returns CDR1 WSHSY and CDR2 SAAADI. The trim removed 6 bases at V and 3 bases at J, leaving 8 bases unmatched. The CDR3 DNA reads as TGCGCCAGCAGGGCGGAGCGGGGGTCAACAGATACGCAGTATTTT. Its translation: CASRAERGSTDTQYF.

This chain joins TRBV11-2 and TRBJ2-7, with D maybe TRBD1 (6 bases). Deletions cut 7 bases from V and 6 bases from J, with 19 bases between. Germline V gives CDR1 SGHAT, CDR2 FQNNGV. The CDR3 runs to 14 residues. CDR3 residues: CASTRAGTTGEQYF. The CDR3 nucleotides are TGTGCCAGCACCCGGGCCGGGACAACGGGCGAGCAGTACTTC.